This TCR beta chain was captured in a study of beta chain features in type 1 diabetes. Expressed TCRB transcripts got sequenced, as all isolated RNA was reverse transcribed. Some clones are missing from TCRdb's copy, which holds only in-frame ones; the method was immunoSEQ multiplex PCR. The sample lists about 150,000 clones; 8.1% were seen once. Trimming shortened V by 2 bases and J by 9 bases, and 11 bases separated the two germline ends. The length of the CDR3 is 13 residues. The germline V gene encodes CDR1 MNHNS and CDR2 SASEGT. This clone was picked up a small number of times. This clonotype was obtained from a man between 18 and 35 years old in good health. Sequenced: central memory CD4+ T cells from blood. V is TRBV6-1 and J is TRBJ2-4, with D possibly matching TRBD2 (5 bases). CDR3: CASSESAGGIQYF. The DNA for the CDR3 is TGTGCCAGCAGTGAATCGGCTGGAGGCATTCAGTACTTC.